This T cell receptor (beta chain) comes out of a study of T cells in Graves' hyperthyroidism and ophthalmopathy. Findings and caveats of the study: Peripheral blood also featured most of the thyroid clonotypes expanded above 0.001.

This clonotype appeared a few times. Its antigen is not identified. Amplified regions were TCR beta CDR3 sequences from RNA transcripts. First-round RT-PCR of the TCR CDR3 relied on the HTBI primer set. MiXCR, applied by TCRdb to the multiplex PCR reads, yields one record per CDR3 protein. The table shows 300,000 to 500,000 distinct CDR3 sequences, with about an eighth occurring only once. Germline V gene sequence: CDR1 DFQATT, CDR2 SNEGSKA (reference sequence). CDR3 size: 13 residues. With 5 bases removed from V and 6 bases from J, the gap between germline ends came to 14 bases. The study excluded patients with uncontrolled infection, other autoimmune disease, pregnancy or lactation.

Source material: blood. V gene TRBV20-1 combines with J gene TRBJ1-5; D unresolved. The sequence derives from a man aged 50-60 years with Graves' ophthalmopathy. The CDR3 reads CSAVTDFAQPQHF. The CDR3 DNA reads as TGCAGTGCTGTCACAGATTTCGCTCAGCCCCAGCATTTT.